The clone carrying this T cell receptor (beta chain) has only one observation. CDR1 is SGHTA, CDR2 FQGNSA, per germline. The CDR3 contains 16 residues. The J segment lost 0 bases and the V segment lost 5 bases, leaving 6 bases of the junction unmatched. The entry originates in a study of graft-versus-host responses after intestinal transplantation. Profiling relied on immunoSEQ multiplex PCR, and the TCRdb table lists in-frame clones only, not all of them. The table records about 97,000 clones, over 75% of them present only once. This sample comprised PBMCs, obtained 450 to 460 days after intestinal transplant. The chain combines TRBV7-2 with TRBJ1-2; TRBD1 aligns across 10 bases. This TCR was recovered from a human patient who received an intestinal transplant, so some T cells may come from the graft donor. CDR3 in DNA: TGTGCCAGCAGCCGATTGGGACAGGGGACTAACTATGGCTACACCTTC. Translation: CASSRLGQGTNYGYTF.